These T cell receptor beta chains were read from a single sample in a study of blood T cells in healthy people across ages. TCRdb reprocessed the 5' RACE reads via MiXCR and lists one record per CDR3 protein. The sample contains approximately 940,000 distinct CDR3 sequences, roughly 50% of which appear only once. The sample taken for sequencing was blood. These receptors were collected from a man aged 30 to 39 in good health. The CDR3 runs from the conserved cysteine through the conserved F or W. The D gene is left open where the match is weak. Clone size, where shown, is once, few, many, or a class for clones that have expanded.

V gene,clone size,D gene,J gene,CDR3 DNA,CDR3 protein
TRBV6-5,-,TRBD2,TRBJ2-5,TGTGCCAGCAGTTACACTTGGACTAGCGGGGTCCAAGAGACCCAGTACTTC,CASSYTWTSGVQETQYF
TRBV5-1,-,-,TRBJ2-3,TGCGCCAGCAGAACGGGGGGCCCCACAGATACGCGGTATTTT,CASRTGGPTDTRYF
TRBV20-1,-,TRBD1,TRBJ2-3,TGCAGTGCCGACCGGACAGGTTGGGGCACAGATACGCAGTATTTT,CSADRTGWGTDTQYF
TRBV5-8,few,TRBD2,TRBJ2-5,TGTGCCAGCAGCCAGGAGGGACTAGCATTTGAGCAGTACTTC,CASSQEGLAFEQYF
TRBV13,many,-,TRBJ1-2,TGTGCCAGCAGCTCGCGTAACGGGTTTGACTATGGCTACACCTTC,CASSSRNGFDYGYTF
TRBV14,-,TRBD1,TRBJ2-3,TGTGCCAGCACCCAGGGGGAATTCGGCACAGATGCGCAGTATTTT,CASTQGEFGTDAQYF
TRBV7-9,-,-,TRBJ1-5,TGTGCCAGCAGCTTAGACGGGGGTTTTCAGCCCCAGCATTTT,CASSLDGGFQPQHF
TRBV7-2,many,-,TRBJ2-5,TGTGCCAGCAGCTTAGAATGGACCGTGGGTCGACAGTACTTC,CASSLEWTVGRQYF
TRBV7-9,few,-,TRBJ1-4,TGTGCCAGCAGCCCGGCCGGGCAGAGTAATGAAAAACTGTTTTTT,CASSPAGQSNEKLFF
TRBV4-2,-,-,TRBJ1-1,TGTGCCAGCAGCCAAGAAATCCAGAACACTGAAGCTTTCTTT,CASSQEIQNTEAFF
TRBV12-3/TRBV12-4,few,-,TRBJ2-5,TGTGCCAGCAGACTCACAGGTTCCCAAGAGACTCAGTACTTC,CASRLTGSQETQYF
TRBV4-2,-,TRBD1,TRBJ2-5,TGTGCCAGCAGCCAAAGAGGGACCCGGGACAGGGGGCGGGAGACCCAGTACTTC,CASSQRGTRDRGRETQYF
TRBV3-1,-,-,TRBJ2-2,TGTGCCAGCAGCCAAGTGGCTGGACCAGGGGAGCTGTTTTTT,CASSQVAGPGELFF
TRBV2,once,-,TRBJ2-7,TGTGCCAGCAGTGAGGGGTCGGGGCGCTACGAGCAGTACTTC,CASSEGSGRYEQYF
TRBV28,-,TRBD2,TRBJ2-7,TGTGCCAGCAGTTCGTATAAGCGGGGGTTTTGGGACGAGCAGTACTTC,CASSSYKRGFWDEQYF
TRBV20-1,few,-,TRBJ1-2,TGCAGTGCTAGTTCCCCGTCGGGGGCGAGGTATGGCTACACCTTC,CSASSPSGARYGYTF
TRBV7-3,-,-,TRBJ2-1,TGTGCCAGCAGCTTAACCGCTAGGCCGATCAATGAGCAGTTCTTC,CASSLTARPINEQFF
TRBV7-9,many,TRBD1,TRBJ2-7,TGTGCCAGCAGTGACAGGGCGCCTTCCTACGAGCAGTACTTC,CASSDRAPSYEQYF
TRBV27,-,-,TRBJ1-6,TGTGCCAGCAGTCTAGCAGGGTTTCGTTCACCCCTCCACTTT,CASSLAGFRSPLHF
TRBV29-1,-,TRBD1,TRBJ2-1,TGCAGCGCCTCGACAGGGGACCACAATGAGCAGTTCTTC,CSASTGDHNEQFF
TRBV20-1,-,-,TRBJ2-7,TGCAGTGCTAGGACCCCAACTCGCTACGAGCAGTACTTC,CSARTPTRYEQYF
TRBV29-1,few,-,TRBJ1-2,TGCAGCGTACTACCCGTCGGCAGGGCGATTAACTATGGCTACACCTTC,CSVLPVGRAINYGYTF
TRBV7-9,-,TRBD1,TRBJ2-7,TGTGCCAGCAGCTTAGAAGGGGCGACAGGGGGGTTTCTCTACGAGCAGTACTTC,CASSLEGATGGFLYEQYF
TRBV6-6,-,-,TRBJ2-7,TGTGCCAGCACCTATAACCCGGGACTCTCGAGCTCCTACGAGCAGTACTTC,CASTYNPGLSSSYEQYF
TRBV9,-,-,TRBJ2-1,TGTGCCAGCAGCGTAGGGGAGGGGGCATCCGTTCCCCATGAGCAGTTCTTC,CASSVGEGASVPHEQFF
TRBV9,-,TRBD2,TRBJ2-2,TGTGCCAGCAGCGTTAATAGCGGGGGCGAACTCACCGGGGAGCTGTTTTTT,CASSVNSGGELTGELFF
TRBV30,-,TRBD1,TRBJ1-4,TGTGCCTGGAGAAGGCGGGGGACAGGGATTGAAAAACTGTTTTTT,CAWRRRGTGIEKLFF
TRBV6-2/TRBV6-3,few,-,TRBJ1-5,TGTGCCAGCAGCGACGGGGGGCAGCCCCAGCATTTT,CASSDGGQPQHF
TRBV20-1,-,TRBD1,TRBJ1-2,TGCAGTGCCGGAGAGCAGGGGGCAATTTATGGCTACACCTTC,CSAGEQGAIYGYTF
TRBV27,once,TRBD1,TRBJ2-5,TGTGCCAGCAGTCCCCGGGGACAGGGGGAAGAGACCCAGTACTTC,CASSPRGQGEETQYF
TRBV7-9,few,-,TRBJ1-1,TGTGCCAGCAGCTTAGTTGACGGCGATGAAGCTTTCTTT,CASSLVDGDEAFF
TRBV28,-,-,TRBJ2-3,TGTGCCAGCAGCGGTACAGGGTCTATTACAGATACGCAGTATTTT,CASSGTGSITDTQYF
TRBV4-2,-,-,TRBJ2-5,TGTGCCAGCAGCCAAGATGAAAGGCCCAGGGGAAAATTCCAAGAGACCCAGTACTTC,CASSQDERPRGKFQETQYF
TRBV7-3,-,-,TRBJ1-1,TGTGCCAGCAGCCAACTCCGGAACACTGAAGCTTTCTTT,CASSQLRNTEAFF
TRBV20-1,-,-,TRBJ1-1,TGCAGTGGAGAGGGGAGAGAAACTGAAGCTTTCTTT,CSGEGRETEAFF
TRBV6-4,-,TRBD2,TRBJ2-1,TGTGCCAGCAGTGACTCGATTAGCGGGGGTTACAATGAGCAGTTCTTC,CASSDSISGGYNEQFF
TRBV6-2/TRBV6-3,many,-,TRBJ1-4,TGTGCCAGCAGTCCAGGAGACGAAAAACTGTTTTTT,CASSPGDEKLFF
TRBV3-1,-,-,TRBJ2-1,TGTGCCAGCAGCCAAGAAGGAGCTTCCCTCTCCTACAATGAGCAGTTCTTC,CASSQEGASLSYNEQFF
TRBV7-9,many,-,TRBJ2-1,TGTGCCAGCAGCTTCTCTAGCAATGAGCAGTTCTTC,CASSFSSNEQFF
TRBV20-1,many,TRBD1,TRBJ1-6,TGCAGTGCTAGTAAGGGACAGGGTACCAGTTCACCCCTCCACTTT,CSASKGQGTSSPLHF
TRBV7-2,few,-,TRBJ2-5,TGTGCCAGCAGCCCTTCGAACCAAGAGACCCAGTACTTC,CASSPSNQETQYF
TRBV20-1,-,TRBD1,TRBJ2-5,TGCAGTGCTAGAGGAACGCGACAGGGTTTGCAGACCCAGTACTTC,CSARGTRQGLQTQYF
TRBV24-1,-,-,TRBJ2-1,TGTGCCACCAGTGACCCCGCGAATTCCTACAATGAGCAGTTCTTC,CATSDPANSYNEQFF
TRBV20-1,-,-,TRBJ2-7,TGCAGTGCTAGAAACTCCAAGGGCTACGAGCAGTACTTC,CSARNSKGYEQYF
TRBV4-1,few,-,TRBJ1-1,TGCGCCAGCAGCCAAAGGGAAGGACTCACCGCTACTGAAGCTTTCTTT,CASSQREGLTATEAFF
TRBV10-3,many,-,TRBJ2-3,TGTGCCACAGGACAAAGAGATACGCAGTATTTT,CATGQRDTQYF
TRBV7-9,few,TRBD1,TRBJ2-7,TGTGCCAGCAGCCCGGCTATGGGGACAGGGAACTACGAGCAGTACTTC,CASSPAMGTGNYEQYF
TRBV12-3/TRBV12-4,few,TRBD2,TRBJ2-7,TGTGCCAGCAGTTCACTAGCGGGGGGGCTCTACGAGCAGTACTTC,CASSSLAGGLYEQYF
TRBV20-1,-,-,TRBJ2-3,TGCAGTGCCAAGAGCAGCACAGATACGCAGTATTTT,CSAKSSTDTQYF
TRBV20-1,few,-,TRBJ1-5,TGCAGTGCTAGAGATGGGGTTGGCAATCAGCCCCAGCATTTT,CSARDGVGNQPQHF
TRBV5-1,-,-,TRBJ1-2,TGCGCCAGCAGCTTACAGCGACCGGGACACGAAATTTATGGCTACACCTTC,CASSLQRPGHEIYGYTF
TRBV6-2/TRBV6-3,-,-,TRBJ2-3,TGTGCCAGCGAAGGGGGAGGACAGGCCGCAGATACGCAGTATTTT,CASEGGGQAADTQYF
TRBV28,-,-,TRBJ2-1,TGTGCCAGCAGTCCCGCCCCGGGCGGGATTCGAAATGAGCAGTTCTTC,CASSPAPGGIRNEQFF
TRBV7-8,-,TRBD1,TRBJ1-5,TGTGCCAGCAGCTACCGACAGGGTGGTCAGCCCCAGCATTTT,CASSYRQGGQPQHF
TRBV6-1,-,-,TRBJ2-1,TGTGCCAGCAGTGGAAGGATTAGCGAGGAGTTCTTC,CASSGRISEEFF
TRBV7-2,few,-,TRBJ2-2,TGTGCCAGCAGCCAAGGGCTAAACGGGGAGCTGTTTTTT,CASSQGLNGELFF
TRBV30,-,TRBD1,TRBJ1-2,TGTGCCTGGAGTGTACGAGGGGGCATCTATGGCTACACCTTC,CAWSVRGGIYGYTF
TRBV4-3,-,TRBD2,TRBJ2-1,TGCGCCAGCAGCCACCTTAGCTCTAGCGGGGGCACCTACAATGAGCAGTTCTTC,CASSHLSSSGGTYNEQFF
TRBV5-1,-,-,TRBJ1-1,TGCGCCAGCAGCTATGACAGGAGGAACACTGAAGCTTTCTTT,CASSYDRRNTEAFF
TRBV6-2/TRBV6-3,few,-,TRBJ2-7,TGTGCCAGCAGTTACTCGGCAGAGATGGACTCCTACGAGCAGTACTTC,CASSYSAEMDSYEQYF